What follows is one T cell receptor (beta chain) and its context. The data originate from a study of blood T cell repertoires in COVID-19. Study in general: Researchers got acute and convalescent COVID-19 samples from the United States, Italy and Spain. T cells, B-cell-depleted T cells, or PBMCs supplied cDNA or gDNA.

Method: immunoSEQ multiplex PCR; TCRdb's copy keeps in-frame clones and lacks some. Of hundreds of thousands of clones detected, 88% appear once; the ten largest clones hold about 6.7%. Followed longitudinally, the Seattle patients had been enrolled during active infection. Germline CDR1 reads MNHEY; CDR2 reads SVGAGI. The CDR3 spans 16 residues. V was clipped by 0 bases and J by 5 bases; unmatched bases: 10. The gene calls are TRBV6-5 and TRBJ2-7, with 7 bases lining up with TRBD1. The sample consisted of peripheral blood. The receptor was isolated from a woman in her seventies with COVID-19, enrolled during active disease. Here the CDR3 DNA reads TGTGCCAGCAGTTACTCTCAACCCGGGACAGCTCACGAGCAGTACTTC. Translating gives CASSYSQPGTAHEQYF.